This T cell receptor beta chain was retrieved from a study of CD8+ T cells in alopecia areata. This clone was counted at least ten times. The CDR3 runs to 15 residues. Trimming took 1 base from V and 16 from J, leaving 20 bases between them. Germline assignment: CDR1 MGHRA and CDR2 YSYEKL. Treatment in this sample: oral pan-JAK inhibitor, 5-10 mg twice daily. TCR sequencing used cDNA made by reverse transcription of extracted RNA. The protocol was immunoSEQ multiplex PCR, while the TCRdb copy is restricted to in-frame clones and leaves out a portion. The data contain about 220,000 clones, more than 45% of them singletons.

The genes are TRBV4-1 and TRBJ1-6, with a tentative D call TRBD1 (5 bases). The sequencing here drew on CD4+ T cells sorted from blood, taken at week 4, from a patient treated with tofacitinib. This receptor was obtained from a human donor with alopecia areata. CDR3 region: CASSQVLGGRVFLHF. The CDR3 coding sequence is TGCGCCAGCAGCCAAGTTTTAGGTGGCAGGGTTTTTCTCCACTTT.